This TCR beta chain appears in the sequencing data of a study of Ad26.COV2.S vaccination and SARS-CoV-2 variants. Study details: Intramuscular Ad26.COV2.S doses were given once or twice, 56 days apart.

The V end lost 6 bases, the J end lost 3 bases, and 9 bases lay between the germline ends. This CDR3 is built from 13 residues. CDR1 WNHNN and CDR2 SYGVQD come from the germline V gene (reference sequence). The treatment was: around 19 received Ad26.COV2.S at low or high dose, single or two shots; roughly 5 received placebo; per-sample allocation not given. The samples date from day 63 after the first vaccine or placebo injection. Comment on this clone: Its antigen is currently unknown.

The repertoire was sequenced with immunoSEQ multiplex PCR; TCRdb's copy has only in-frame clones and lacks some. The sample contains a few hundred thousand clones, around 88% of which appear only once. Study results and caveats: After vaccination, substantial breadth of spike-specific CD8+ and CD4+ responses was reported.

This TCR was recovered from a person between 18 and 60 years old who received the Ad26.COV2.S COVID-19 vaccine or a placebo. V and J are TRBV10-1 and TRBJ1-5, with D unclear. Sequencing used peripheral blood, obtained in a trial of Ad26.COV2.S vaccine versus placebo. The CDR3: CASSSNANQPQHF. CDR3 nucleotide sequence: TGCGCCAGCAGCAGTAACGCCAATCAGCCCCAGCATTTT.